This T cell receptor beta chain was identified during a study of blood T cell repertoires in COVID-19. About the research overall: Spain, Italy and the United States supplied samples that represented acute and convalescent COVID-19.

The table lists this clone with a count of one. How the authors handled the data: It was from reference gene primer amplification that nucleated cell counts were estimated. Profiled with immunoSEQ multiplex PCR; TCRdb holds only in-frame clones, not every one. For V, J and clone size, that table is used; D and trimming come from the DNA. The data hold fewer than 450,000 clones, with around 89% observed a single time. Per the germline V gene, CDR1 is MNHEY and CDR2 is SMNVEV (reference sequence). V shed 4 bases and J 8 bases; nucleotides not matched to a gene: 5. CDR3 length: 13 residues. The age range of participants was roughly 18 to 90 years, with residence in approximately 25 US areas. Recovery among Cohort 3 donors was established by two negative PCRs, clearance, or symptom resolution.

The source material was PBMCs or T cells enriched from blood (not recorded which). This chain joins TRBV27 and TRBJ1-1; 9 bases are a match to TRBD1. This clonotype originated in a woman under 30 who had recovered from COVID-19. The CDR3 DNA reads TGTGCCAGCAGTTGGACAGGGGATCGAGAAGCTTTCTTT. Its translation is CASSWTGDREAFF.